This TCR beta chain originates from a study of T-cell reconstitution after alpha-beta-depleted transplantation in children. Whole-study findings and limits: Reportedly, roughly two months post-transplant, alpha-beta T cells arose from several hundred expanded graft clones.

This clonotype showed up just a few times. Antigen: not known. TCRbeta library construction was performed incorporating unique molecular identifiers. TCRdb redid the calling of the PCR reads with MiXCR, one entry per CDR3 protein. The sample shows about a million distinct CDR3 sequences, less than 30% of them seen only once. Sample: PBMCs, mostly from graft donor cells, taken 360 days after TCRalphabeta/CD19-depleted stem cell transplant. The sequence came from a boy under two years old who had a stem cell transplant for SCID, so the T cells may come from the graft donor.

CDR3 sequence reads: CSARDRRTPNEKLFF. In DNA form, the CDR3 reads TGCAGTGCTAGAGATCGCCGGACCCCAAATGAAAAACTGTTTTTT. J is TRBJ1-4 and V is TRBV20-1; D gene uncertain. The germline gives CDR1 DFQATT, CDR2 SNEGSKA (reference sequence). CDR3 length: 15 amino acids. The germline V and J ends were trimmed by 0 bases and 5 bases, with 13 bases remaining between them.